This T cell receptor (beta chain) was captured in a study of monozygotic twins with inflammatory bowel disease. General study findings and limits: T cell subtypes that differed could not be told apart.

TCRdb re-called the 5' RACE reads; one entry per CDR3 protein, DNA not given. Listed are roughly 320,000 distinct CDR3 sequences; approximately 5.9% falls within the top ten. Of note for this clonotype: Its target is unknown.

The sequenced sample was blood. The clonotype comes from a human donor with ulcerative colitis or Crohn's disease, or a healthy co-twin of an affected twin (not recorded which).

The CDR3 loop is CSARSGSNTEAFF. The chain is built from TRBV20-1 and TRBJ1-1; TCRdb picks TRBD1, but there is no DNA to check that call. The germline gives CDR1 DFQATT, CDR2 SNEGSKA (reference sequence). The CDR3 is 13 residues long.